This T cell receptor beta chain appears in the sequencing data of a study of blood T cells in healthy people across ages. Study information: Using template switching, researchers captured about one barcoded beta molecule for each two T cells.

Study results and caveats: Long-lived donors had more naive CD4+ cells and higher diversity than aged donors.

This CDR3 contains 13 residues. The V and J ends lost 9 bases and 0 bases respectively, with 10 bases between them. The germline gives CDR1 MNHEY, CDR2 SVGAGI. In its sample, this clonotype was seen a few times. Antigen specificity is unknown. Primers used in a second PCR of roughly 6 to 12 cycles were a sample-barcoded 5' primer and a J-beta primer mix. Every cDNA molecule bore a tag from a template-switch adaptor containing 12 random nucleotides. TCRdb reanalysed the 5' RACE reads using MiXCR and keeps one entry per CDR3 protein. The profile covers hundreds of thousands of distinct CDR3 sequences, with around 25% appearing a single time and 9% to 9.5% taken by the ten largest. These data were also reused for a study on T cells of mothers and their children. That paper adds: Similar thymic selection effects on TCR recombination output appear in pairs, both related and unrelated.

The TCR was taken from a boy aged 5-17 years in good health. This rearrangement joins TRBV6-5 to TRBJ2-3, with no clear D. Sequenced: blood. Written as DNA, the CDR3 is TGTGCCAGTAGAAGGTACAGCACAGATACGCAGTATTTT. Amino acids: CASRRYSTDTQYF.